This T cell receptor beta chain was profiled in a study of CD8 T cells in Susac syndrome. Per germline, CDR1 LGHDT and CDR2 YNNKEL (reference sequence). The CDR3 has 12 amino acids. V trimming: 6 bases; J trimming: 7 bases; junction bases outside the gene matches: 5. Sequencing targeted TCR beta in T cells from blood (CD8+ and CD4+). When the RNA was reverse transcribed, random hexamers were used with an input of roughly 0.45 to 1 ug. Amplification of TCR beta CDR3 across 54 Vbeta and 13 Jbeta was performed with immunoSEQ multiplex PCR. Via MiXCR, TCRdb re-called the immunoSEQ multiplex PCR reads, giving one row per CDR3 protein. The sample includes about 180,000 distinct CDR3 sequences, approximately 94% seen only once; the top ten take over 0.095%.

Material for sequencing was CD4+ T cells from PBMCs. The V call is TRBV3-1, the J call TRBJ2-7, with TRBD1 matching over 8 bases. The origin of this receptor is a human donor with Susac syndrome. Here the CDR3 DNA reads TGTGCCAGCAGAGCGACAGGGGAAGAGCAGTACTTC. This codes for CASRATGEEQYF.